The 32 T cell receptor beta chains below all came from one sample that was sequenced in a study of T cells after yellow fever vaccination. One entry per CDR3 protein, called by TCRdb with MiXCR from the 5' RACE reads. The sample lists about 330,000 distinct CDR3 sequences, 7% to 9% occurring once. This specimen consisted of PBMCs, obtained about 49 days after the first yellow fever vaccination. These receptors all come from a man aged 18 to 29 who received the YFV17D yellow fever vaccine.

There are a few counts of this clonotype. This chain connects TRBV20-1 to TRBJ2-5; D is uncertain. Between the trimmed V and J ends, which lost 4 bases and 6 bases, there was a span of 15 bases. This CDR3 comprises 13 residues. Germline V CDR1 and CDR2: DFQATT, SNEGSKA (reference sequence). Here the CDR3 reads CSATLGYIKTQYF. The CDR3 DNA follows: TGCAGTGCTACGTTGGGCTACATTAAGACCCAGTACTTC.

The J gene is TRBJ2-5, the V gene TRBV18, with D possibly being TRBD1 (6 bases). Trimming stripped 0 bases from V and 5 bases from J, with 10 bases between. This CDR3 is built from 14 residues. CDR1 is KGHSH, CDR2 LQKENI, per germline. The CDR3 reads CASSPPAGAETQYF. CDR3 coding DNA: TGTGCCAGCTCACCACCGGCAGGGGCGGAGACCCAGTACTTC.

Concerning this clonotype: Since a much larger clone is just one base distant, this may be a read error. The chain carries TRBV12-3 or TRBV12-4 and TRBJ2-5; D might be TRBD2 (6 bases). Deletions cut 8 bases from V and 0 bases from J, with 28 bases between. The CDR3 runs 19 residues. CDR3 sequence (DNA): TGTGCCAGCGGGAGGATGGTTCGTACGGCGGGTACAAACCAAGAGACCCAGTACTTC. Translated, it gives CASGRMVRTAGTNQETQYF.

This clonotype was observed at least ten times. The chain combines TRBV4-1 with TRBJ1-2; D gene ambiguous. This CDR3 spans 12 amino acids. CDR1 MGHRA and CDR2 YSYEKL come from the germline V gene. Trimming took 0 bases from V and 4 from J, leaving 3 bases between them. The CDR3 here is CASSQDSYGYTF. CDR3 nucleotides: TGCGCCAGCAGCCAAGACAGCTATGGCTACACCTTC.

The V and J genes are TRBV7-8 and TRBJ1-5; D may be TRBD1 (6 bases). The V end was cut by 3 bases, the J end by 6 bases, with 12 bases between. The CDR3 covers 14 residues. Germline CDR1 SGHVS, CDR2 FQNEAQ. In nucleotides, the CDR3 is TGTGCCAGCAGCTTGGGGGGGCGCATTCAGCCCCAGCATTTT. It encodes CASSLGGRIQPQHF.

V usage is TRBV19 and J usage is TRBJ1-1, with D uncertain. The V and J ends lost 1 base and 7 bases respectively, with 10 bases between them. Looked up from germline, CDR1 is LNHDA and CDR2 is SQIVND (reference sequence). The length of the CDR3 is 13 residues. CDR3 protein: CASSIAVGVEAFF. The CDR3 DNA reads TGTGCCAGTAGTATAGCAGTTGGGGTTGAAGCTTTCTTT.

This clonotype was seen a handful of times. The rearrangement joins TRBV5-1 to TRBJ2-2; D is uncertain. V was shortened by 5 bases and J by 2 bases, with 10 bases between the two germline ends. Germline CDR1 SGHRS, CDR2 YFSETQ. The CDR3 sequence is 14 residues long. CDR3 residues: CASSQRSNTGELFF. The CDR3 DNA sequence: TGCGCCAGCAGTCAGCGTTCCAACACCGGGGAGCTGTTTTTT.

This clonotype was picked up a small number of times. V usage is TRBV12-3 or TRBV12-4 and J usage is TRBJ2-1, with 8 nucleotides matching TRBD1. With V trimmed by 6 bases and J by 8 bases, 9 bases remained unmatched. The CDR3 has 14 amino acids. CDR3 sequence reads: CASSPGQALYEQFF. The CDR3 DNA sequence: TGTGCCAGCAGCCCGGGACAGGCTCTATATGAGCAGTTCTTC.

This clonotype was detected only a few times. The V gene is TRBV7-6, the J gene TRBJ2-5; D unclear. This CDR3 spans 14 amino acids. With 7 bases removed from V and 4 bases from J, the gap between germline ends came to 16 bases. CDR1 SGHVS and CDR2 FNYEAQ come from the germline V gene. Written as DNA, the CDR3 is TGTGCCAGCAACGCTGGCCAGCAGAGAGAGACCCAGTACTTC. This gives the protein CASNAGQQRETQYF.

This clonotype showed up just a few times. The rearrangement joins TRBV5-1 to TRBJ1-6, with 7 bases fitting TRBD1. The CDR3 has 16 amino acids. Germline CDR1 is SGHRS and CDR2 is YFSETQ. V lost 4 bases to trimming and J lost 6 bases; unmatched junction nucleotides: 10. CDR3: CASSAQGPGGNSPLHF. The DNA of the CDR3 is TGCGCCAGCAGCGCACAGGGGCCGGGGGGTAATTCACCCCTCCACTTT.

The rearrangement joins TRBV6-5 to TRBJ1-2; 9 bases are a match to TRBD1. The V and J ends lost 4 bases and 6 bases, in that order; junction bases with no gene match: 6. The CDR3 is 14 residues long. Looked up from germline, CDR1 is MNHEY and CDR2 is SVGAGI. CDR3 region: CASSSLTGGHGYTF. The CDR3 bases are TGTGCCAGCAGTTCCCTGACAGGGGGACATGGCTACACCTTC.

The rearrangement links TRBV7-9 to TRBJ2-7; either TRBD1 or TRBD2 may fit D (5 bases each). Germline V CDR1 and CDR2: SEHNR, FQNEAQ (reference sequence). The CDR3 runs 14 residues. With 6 bases removed from V and 9 bases from J, the gap between germline ends came to 21 bases. CDR3 in DNA: TGTGCCAGCAGTCCTCGGGACGGAGGTTTCGGGCAGTACGTC. As protein: CASSPRDGGFGQYV.

V gene TRBV10-3 combines with J gene TRBJ2-7, with D maybe TRBD1 (6 bases). CDR1 is ENHRY and CDR2 is SYGVKD in the germline V gene. V shed 10 bases and J shed 3 bases, with 16 bases lying between them. The CDR3 covers 13 residues. In DNA form, the CDR3 reads TGTGCCACGGCACCGCCGACAGGCTACGAGCAGTACTTC. It codes for CATAPPTGYEQYF.

The chain employs TRBV7-3 and TRBJ2-7, with TRBD2 as a possible D gene (6 bases). The CDR3 sequence is 14 residues long. Germline V gene data show CDR1 as SGHTA and CDR2 as FQGTGA. V lost 2 bases and J lost 3, with 11 bases in between. CDR3 amino acids: CASSLYGGDYEQYF. For the CDR3, the DNA is TGTGCCAGCAGCTTATATGGCGGGGACTACGAGCAGTACTTC.

This clonotype has just a few counts. The chain's CDR3 is CASSSSGGGYNEQFF. The DNA of the CDR3 is TGTGCCAGCAGCAGTAGCGGGGGTGGGTACAATGAGCAGTTCTTC. The chain combines TRBV7-2 with TRBJ2-1, with TRBD2 identical over 9 bases. This CDR3 contains 15 residues. V was pared by 5 bases and J by 4 bases, with 6 bases of the junction left unmatched. Germline values: CDR1 SGHTA, CDR2 FQGNSA.

The table lists this clonotype with many counts. The rearrangement links TRBV7-2 to TRBJ2-7; maybe TRBD1 (7 bases). Germline CDR1 and CDR2: SGHTA and FQGNSA. CDR3 length: 14 residues. Trimming pared 0 bases from V and 5 bases from J, leaving 11 bases between. CDR3 bases: TGTGCCAGCAGCTTAGCGGGACAGCGGGACGAGCAGTACTTC. Translation: CASSLAGQRDEQYF.

This clonotype showed up just a few times. V gene TRBV6-2 or TRBV6-3 combines with J gene TRBJ1-5, with no clear D. Trimming left V 4 bases short and J 0 bases short, with 7 bases between. Germline CDR1 and CDR2: MNHEY and SVGEGT. The CDR3 runs to 14 residues. The chain's CDR3 is CASSSGRSNQPQHF. The CDR3 nucleotides are TGTGCCAGCAGTTCCGGACGTAGCAATCAGCCCCAGCATTTT.

This clonotype was detected only a few times. The chain combines TRBV5-1 with TRBJ2-1; 11 nucleotides align to TRBD2. V gave up 2 bases and J gave up 0 bases; unmatched junction bases: 7. The CDR3 covers 18 residues. Germline V gene sequence: CDR1 SGHRS, CDR2 YFSETQ. CDR3 coding DNA: TGCGCCAGCAGCTTATTCTCTAGCGGGGGGAGCTCCTACAATGAGCAGTTCTTC. It specifies CASSLFSSGGSSYNEQFF.

The chain employs TRBV5-4 and TRBJ1-1; D may be TRBD1 (5 bases). Germline assignment: CDR1 SGHNT and CDR2 YYREEE (reference sequence). The V end was cut by 2 bases, the J end by 1 base, with 12 bases between. The CDR3 has 15 residues. Here the CDR3 reads CASSFHGARNTEAFF. The CDR3 DNA follows: TGTGCCAGCAGCTTTCATGGGGCGAGGAACACTGAAGCTTTCTTT.

The table lists this clonotype with a few counts. The chain carries TRBV10-3 and TRBJ2-7, with D possibly matching TRBD2 (5 bases). Per the germline V gene, CDR1 is ENHRY and CDR2 is SYGVKD. V dropped 3 bases and J dropped 9 bases, with 9 bases sitting between them. The CDR3 is 11 residues long. The CDR3 spells CAISDTRGQYF. The CDR3 DNA reads as TGTGCCATCAGTGACACCCGGGGGCAGTACTTC.

The chain uses TRBV18 and TRBJ2-2; D is unresolved. Trimming pared 0 bases from V and 4 bases from J, leaving 12 bases between. The CDR3 runs 16 residues. Germline V lookup: CDR1 KGHSH, CDR2 LQKENI. CDR3 amino acids: CASSPPTGAGTGELFF. The CDR3, as DNA: TGTGCCAGCTCACCACCGACGGGCGCCGGCACCGGGGAGCTGTTTTTT.

This clonotype was counted only a few times. The gene calls are TRBV5-1 and TRBJ2-5; the match to TRBD2 covers 9 bases. Trimming removed 4 bases from V and 2 bases from J; junction bases left unmatched: 6. CDR3 length equals 15 residues. The germline CDR1 and CDR2 sequences are SGHRS and YFSETQ. CDR3 in DNA: TGCGCCAGCAGCCCCCGGACTAGCGAACAAGAGACCCAGTACTTC. Its translation is CASSPRTSEQETQYF.

This clonotype was recorded many times. The rearrangement joins TRBV7-2 to TRBJ2-2; D remains ambiguous. Trimming removed 1 base from V and 4 bases from J, with 7 bases in between. Looked up from germline, CDR1 is SGHTA and CDR2 is FQGNSA. This CDR3 contains 14 residues. The CDR3 nucleotides are TGTGCCAGCAGCTTAGGTTCGGGCACCGGGGAGCTGTTTTTT. It specifies CASSLGSGTGELFF.

This clonotype came up many times. The gene calls are TRBV7-9 and TRBJ2-1; D unresolved. CDR1 and CDR2 (germline): SEHNR, FQNEAQ (reference sequence). The CDR3 spans 13 residues. Trimming removed 3 bases at V and 9 bases at J, with 12 bases between. The CDR3 loop reads CASSFLTLSEQFF. CDR3 nucleotides: TGTGCCAGCAGCTTCTTAACCCTGAGTGAGCAGTTCTTC.

The V gene is TRBV6-5, the J gene TRBJ2-1, with 8 nucleotides matching TRBD1. V shed 2 bases, J shed 2 bases, and the junction held 14 bases outside the gene matches. CDR3 length: 19 residues. Germline V lookup: CDR1 MNHEY, CDR2 SVGAGI. CDR3 region: CASSYQFSWTGWPYNEQFF. The CDR3 coding sequence is TGTGCCAGCAGTTACCAGTTCTCCTGGACAGGGTGGCCCTACAATGAGCAGTTCTTC.

This clonotype was detected many times. The chain recombines TRBV18 with TRBJ1-1; possible D gene TRBD1, 6 bases. Germline V CDR1 and CDR2: KGHSH, LQKENI. CDR3 length equals 16 residues. Between the trimmed V and J ends, which lost 1 base and 2 bases, there was a span of 14 bases. The CDR3 region is CASSPQTGLGNTEAFF. The CDR3 DNA sequence: TGTGCCAGCTCACCACAAACAGGGCTGGGTAACACTGAAGCTTTCTTT.

This clonotype occurred a few times. The chain links TRBV5-1 to TRBJ2-2; perhaps D is TRBD1 or TRBD2 (7 bases each). The germline V and J ends were trimmed by 3 bases and 4 bases, with 16 bases remaining between them. The CDR3 runs to 16 residues. In germline, CDR1 is SGHRS, CDR2 YFSETQ. DNA of the CDR3: TGCGCCAGCAGCTCGACAGGGAGGGTCGGCACCGGGGAGCTGTTTTTT. It is translated as CASSSTGRVGTGELFF.

In its sample, this clonotype was seen many times. The CDR3 reads CASKFGFTNTGELFF. In nucleotides, the CDR3 is TGTGCCAGCAAGTTCGGTTTTACGAACACCGGGGAGCTGTTTTTT. The J gene is TRBJ2-2, the V gene TRBV28; no definite D call. Germline V CDR1 and CDR2: MDHEN, SYDVKM. The CDR3 extends over 15 amino acids. Trimming left V 7 bases short and J 0 bases short, with 12 bases between.

The rearrangement uses TRBV13 and TRBJ1-5; D is uncertain. From germline, CDR1 is PRHDT and CDR2 FYEKMQ (reference sequence). CDR3 length: 15 residues. V was shortened by 3 bases and J by 2 bases, with 11 bases between the two germline ends. The CDR3 is CASSFAGEGNQPQHF. The CDR3 bases are TGTGCCAGCAGCTTTGCTGGGGAGGGCAATCAGCCCCAGCATTTT.

This clonotype was seen a few times. This chain uses TRBV6-5 with TRBJ2-2; TRBD1 matches at 7 bases. Germline V gene sequence: CDR1 MNHEY, CDR2 SVGAGI. The CDR3 has 17 amino acids. V lost 2 bases to trimming and J lost 10 bases; unmatched junction nucleotides: 16. The CDR3 loop is CASSYGIRGIHDLELFF. CDR3 DNA sequence: TGTGCCAGCAGTTACGGTATCAGGGGGATTCACGATTTGGAGCTGTTTTTT.

This clonotype was detected only a few times. The V call is TRBV4-3, the J call TRBJ2-3, with 8 bases fitting TRBD2. Trimming took 2 bases from V and 5 from J; bases not matched to a gene: 6. CDR1 is LGHNA and CDR2 is YSLEER in the germline V gene. The CDR3 consists of 15 residues. The CDR3 here is CASSQNGGAGDTQYF. CDR3 sequence (DNA): TGCGCCAGCAGCCAAAACGGGGGGGCGGGAGATACGCAGTATTTT.

The chain recombines TRBV20-1 with TRBJ1-1, with D possibly matching TRBD1 (5 bases). The V end was cut by 1 base, the J end by 5 bases, with 17 bases between. Germline V CDR1 and CDR2: DFQATT, SNEGSKA (reference sequence). This CDR3 comprises 15 residues. The CDR3 sequence: CSARGGGAGVTEAFF. The CDR3 nucleotides are TGCAGTGCTAGAGGGGGTGGGGCGGGAGTAACTGAAGCTTTCTTT.